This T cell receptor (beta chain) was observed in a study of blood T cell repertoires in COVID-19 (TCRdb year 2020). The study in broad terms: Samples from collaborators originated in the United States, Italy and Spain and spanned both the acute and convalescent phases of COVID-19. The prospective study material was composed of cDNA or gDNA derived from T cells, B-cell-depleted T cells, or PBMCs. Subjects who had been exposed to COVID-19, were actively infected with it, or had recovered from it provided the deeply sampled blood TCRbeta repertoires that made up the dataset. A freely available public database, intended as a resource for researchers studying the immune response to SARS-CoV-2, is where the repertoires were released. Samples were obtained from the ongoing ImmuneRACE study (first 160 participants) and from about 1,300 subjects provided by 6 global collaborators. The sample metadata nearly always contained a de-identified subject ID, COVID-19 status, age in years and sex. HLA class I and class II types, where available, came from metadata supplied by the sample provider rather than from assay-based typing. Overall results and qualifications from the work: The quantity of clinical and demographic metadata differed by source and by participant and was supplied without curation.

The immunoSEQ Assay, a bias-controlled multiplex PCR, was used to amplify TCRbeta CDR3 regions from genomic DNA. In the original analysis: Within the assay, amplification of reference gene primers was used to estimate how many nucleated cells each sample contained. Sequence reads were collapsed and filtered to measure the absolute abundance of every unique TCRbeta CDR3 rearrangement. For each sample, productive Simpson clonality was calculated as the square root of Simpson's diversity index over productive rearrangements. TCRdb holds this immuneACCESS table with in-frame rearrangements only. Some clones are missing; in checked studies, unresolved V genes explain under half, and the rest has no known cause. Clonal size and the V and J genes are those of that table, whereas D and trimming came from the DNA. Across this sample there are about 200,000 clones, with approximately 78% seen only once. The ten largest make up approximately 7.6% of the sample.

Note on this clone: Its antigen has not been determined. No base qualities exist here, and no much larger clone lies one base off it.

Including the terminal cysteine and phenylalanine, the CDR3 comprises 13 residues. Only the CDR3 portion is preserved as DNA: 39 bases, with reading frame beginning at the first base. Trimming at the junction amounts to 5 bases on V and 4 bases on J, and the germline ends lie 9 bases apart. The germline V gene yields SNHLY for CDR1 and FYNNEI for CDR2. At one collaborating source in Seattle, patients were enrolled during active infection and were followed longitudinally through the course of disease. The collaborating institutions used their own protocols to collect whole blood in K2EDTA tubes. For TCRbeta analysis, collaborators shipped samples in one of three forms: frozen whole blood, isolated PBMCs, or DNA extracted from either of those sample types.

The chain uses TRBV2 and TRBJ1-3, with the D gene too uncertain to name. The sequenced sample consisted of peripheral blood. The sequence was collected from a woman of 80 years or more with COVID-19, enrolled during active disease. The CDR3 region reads CASSPGRGNTIYF. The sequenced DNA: TGTGCCAGCAGTCCTGGTAGAGGAAACACCATATATTTT. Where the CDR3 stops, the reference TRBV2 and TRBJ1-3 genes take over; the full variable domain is EPEVTQTPSHQVTQMGQEVILRCVPISNHLYFYWYRQILGQKVEFLVSFYNNEISEKSEIFDDQFSVERPDGSNFTLKIRSTKLEDSAMYFCASSPGRGNTIYFGEGSWLTVV.